These 27 T cell receptor beta chains were sequenced from one sample in a study of blood T cell repertoires in COVID-19. Profiled with immunoSEQ multiplex PCR; TCRdb holds only in-frame clones, not every one. The sample shows some 62,000 clones, under 85% of them seen only once. The sequencing input was peripheral blood. All receptors come from a woman older than 75 with active or convalescent COVID-19.

The chain employs TRBV7-2 and TRBJ1-3, with D uncertain. Trimming took 5 bases from V and 4 from J, leaving 18 bases between them. This CDR3 has 16 amino acids. Germline V gene lookup returns CDR1 SGHTA and CDR2 FQGNSA. For the CDR3, the DNA is TGTGCCAGCAGCATTGACTCCCGAGCAAGGGGAAACACCATATATTTT. Translating it yields CASSIDSRARGNTIYF.

The sample holds a few counts of this clone. This chain connects TRBV9 to TRBJ1-2; 12 positions agree with TRBD1. The CDR3 totals 16 residues. V shed 2 bases and J 1 base; nucleotides not matched to a gene: 3. Germline CDR1 reads SGDLS; CDR2 reads YYNGEE. As DNA, the CDR3 is TGTGCCAGCAGCGTCGGGACAGGGGGCTATAACTATGGCTACACCTTC. This sequence encodes CASSVGTGGYNYGYTF.

The V gene is TRBV5-1, the J gene TRBJ2-3; 11 bases agree with TRBD1. The CDR3 is 18 amino acids. The germline V gene encodes CDR1 SGHRS and CDR2 YFSETQ. Unmatched junction bases numbered 12, after V lost 4 bases and J lost 2 bases. The CDR3 region is CASSRGQGAREVTDTQYF. DNA of the CDR3: TGCGCCAGCAGCCGTGGACAGGGGGCTCGGGAGGTCACAGATACGCAGTATTTT.

This chain connects TRBV6-1 to TRBJ1-2; D gene ambiguous. Looked up from germline, CDR1 is MNHNS and CDR2 is SASEGT. V shed 0 bases and J shed 3 bases, with 11 bases lying between them. The CDR3 loop spans 15 amino acids. CDR3 protein: CASSEAPGRHYGYTF. DNA of the CDR3: TGTGCCAGCAGTGAAGCTCCAGGCCGACACTATGGCTACACCTTC.

This clone was counted between two and nine times. This chain uses TRBV2 with TRBJ1-1; D is unresolved. CDR1 and CDR2 (germline): SNHLY, FYNNEI. With 4 bases removed from V and 11 bases from J, the gap between germline ends came to 14 bases. CDR3 length equals 12 residues. CDR3 sequence reads: CASSAEESRAFF. The CDR3 DNA sequence: TGTGCCAGCAGTGCGGAGGAGTCGAGGGCTTTCTTT.

V is TRBV15 and J is TRBJ1-2, with D possibly being TRBD1 (6 bases). The CDR3 contains 15 residues. CDR1 is LNHNV and CDR2 is YYDKDF in the germline V gene (reference sequence). Trimming left V 0 bases short and J 3 bases short, with 11 bases between. Written as DNA, the CDR3 is TGTGCCACCAGCAGAGATATTCGACAGGACTATGGCTACACCTTC. This gives the protein CATSRDIRQDYGYTF.

V and J are TRBV27 and TRBJ2-7; 7 nucleotides line up with TRBD1. There are 18 residues in the CDR3. Germline CDR1 is MNHEY and CDR2 is SMNVEV (reference sequence). Unmatched junction bases numbered 13, after V lost 0 bases and J lost 2 bases. The CDR3 DNA sequence: TGTGCCAGCAGTTTATCGCCGATGGGGCAGGGGGTCACCTACGAGCAGTACTTC. It translates to CASSLSPMGQGVTYEQYF.

The rearrangement joins TRBV5-4 to TRBJ1-2; TRBD1 matches 9 bases. Unmatched junction bases numbered 9, after V lost 4 bases and J lost 5 bases. Germline V CDR1 and CDR2: SGHNT, YYREEE (reference sequence). This CDR3 has 15 residues. CDR3 in amino acids: CASSTYTGGDYGYTF. CDR3 in DNA: TGTGCCAGCAGCACCTACACAGGGGGCGATTATGGCTACACCTTC.

The V and J genes are TRBV2 and TRBJ1-2; D ambiguous. The CDR3 is 12 amino acids. Germline V gene data show CDR1 as SNHLY and CDR2 as FYNNEI. With 6 bases removed from V and 4 bases from J, the gap between germline ends came to 9 bases. For the CDR3, the DNA is TGTGCCAGCAGCTCGCAGATCTATGGCTACACCTTC. As protein: CASSSQIYGYTF. Full variable domain (remainder filled in from reference TRBV2 and TRBJ1-2): EPEVTQTPSHQVTQMGQEVILRCVPISNHLYFYWYRQILGQKVEFLVSFYNNEISEKSEIFDDQFSVERPDGSNFTLKIRSTKLEDSAMYFCASSSQIYGYTFGSGTRLTVV.

V is TRBV5-1 and J is TRBJ1-1, with 9 bases fitting TRBD1. Germline CDR1 is SGHRS and CDR2 is YFSETQ. Unmatched junction bases numbered 4, after V lost 1 base and J lost 0 bases. This CDR3 region has 16 residues. CDR3 sequence: CASSLRTGAMNTEAFF. CDR3 sequence (DNA): TGCGCCAGCAGCTTGAGGACAGGGGCTATGAACACTGAAGCTTTCTTT.

V usage is TRBV7-9 and J usage is TRBJ1-5; 11 bases line up with TRBD1. The CDR3 runs to 18 residues. CDR1 and CDR2 from the germline V gene are SEHNR and FQNEAQ (reference sequence). The junction had 7 bases not matched to a gene; V was cut back by 3 bases and J by 0 bases. CDR3 coding DNA: TGTGCCAGCAGCTTGGGGACAGGGGGTCTATATAGCAATCAGCCCCAGCATTTT. Translated, it gives CASSLGTGGLYSNQPQHF.

This chain uses TRBV5-4 with TRBJ1-1, with D possibly being TRBD1 (5 bases). The germline V and J ends were trimmed by 4 bases and 6 bases, with 16 bases remaining between them. Per the germline V gene, CDR1 is SGHNT and CDR2 is YYREEE (reference sequence). This CDR3 contains 14 residues. This CDR3 reads CASSLGVVRAEAFF. The DNA for the CDR3 is TGTGCCAGCAGCCTGGGGGTGGTGAGGGCTGAAGCTTTCTTT.

The chain couples TRBV5-1 to TRBJ1-4, with 10 bases fitting TRBD1. Germline V gene sequence: CDR1 SGHRS, CDR2 YFSETQ. The CDR3 runs to 14 residues. V lost 4 bases, J lost 6 bases, and 3 bases stayed unmatched. The CDR3 DNA follows: TGCGCCAGCAGCACAGGGACAGGGGATGAAAAACTGTTTTTT. This gives the protein CASSTGTGDEKLFF.

This clone occurred a few times. The CDR3: CASSSRDRERENTIYF. DNA of the CDR3: TGTGCCAGCAGCTCCCGGGACAGAGAGAGAGAAAACACCATATATTTT. The V and J genes are TRBV9 and TRBJ1-3, with 7 bases that match TRBD1. CDR1 SGDLS and CDR2 YYNGEE come from the germline V gene. After removal of 4 bases from V and 6 bases from J, the junction contained 13 bases not matched to a gene. The CDR3 sequence is 16 residues long.

The chain is built from TRBV5-4 and TRBJ2-7; D is undetermined. The CDR3 runs 16 residues. CDR1 SGHNT and CDR2 YYREEE come from the germline V gene (reference sequence). Trimming removed 4 bases from V and 0 bases from J, with 17 bases in between. CDR3 protein: CASSPRGGRSSYEQYF. The CDR3 coding sequence is TGTGCCAGCAGCCCACGTGGTGGCCGAAGCTCCTACGAGCAGTACTTC. The full variable domain, completed using reference TRBV5-4 and TRBJ2-7, is ETGVTQSPTHLIKTRGQQVTLRCSSQSGHNTVSWYQQALGQGPQFIFQYYREEENGRGNFPPRFSGLQFPNYSSELNVNALELDDSALYLCASSPRGGRSSYEQYFGPGTRLTVT.

This sequence joins TRBV29-1 and TRBJ1-1, with 10 bases identical to TRBD1. J was trimmed by 4 bases and V by 4 bases; bases with no gene match: 9. Germline values: CDR1 SQVTM, CDR2 ANQGSEA. CDR3 length: 15 residues. The CDR3 nucleotides read TGCAGCGTTGGGCGTCTGACAGGGGGCTCCACTGAAGCTTTCTTT. The encoded protein is CSVGRLTGGSTEAFF.

This clone was observed a few times. The chain couples TRBV12-5 to TRBJ1-1; D is ambiguous. The germline V gene has CDR1 LGHNT and CDR2 FRNRAP. The V end was cut by 1 base, the J end by 3 bases, with 9 bases between. CDR3 length equals 14 residues. CDR3 sequence: CASGLALGDTEAFF. The CDR3 coding sequence is TGTGCTAGTGGTTTGGCCCTTGGAGACACTGAAGCTTTCTTT.

The count of this clone is one. V and J are TRBV2 and TRBJ2-3, with 7 bases fitting TRBD1. V lost 3 bases and J lost 8; bases outside the gene matches: 11. The CDR3 spans 15 residues. Germline CDR1 reads SNHLY; CDR2 reads FYNNEI. The CDR3 sequence is CASSEREGARPTQYF. In DNA, the CDR3 is TGTGCCAGCAGTGAGCGCGAGGGGGCGAGGCCTACGCAGTATTTT.

This chain joins TRBV7-9 and TRBJ2-2; TRBD2 is a possible D gene (6 bases). Germline CDR1 reads SEHNR; CDR2 reads FQNEAQ (reference sequence). The CDR3 spans 12 residues. The CDR3 DNA reads as TGTGCTCGGGGAGGAGGAGCCGGGGAGCTGTTTTTT. The encoded protein is CARGGGAGELFF.

This chain connects TRBV7-3 to TRBJ2-3; TRBD2 matches at 13 bases. Germline V gene data show CDR1 as SGHTA and CDR2 as FQGTGA. CDR3 length: 16 amino acids. V lost 4 bases, J lost 4 bases, and 5 bases stayed unmatched. The CDR3 protein is CASSSRLAGGPDTQYF. The CDR3 region has the DNA TGTGCCAGCAGCTCCCGACTAGCGGGGGGCCCAGATACGCAGTATTTT. The full variable domain, its missing parts supplied by reference TRBV7-3 and TRBJ2-3, is GAGVSQTPSNKVTEKGKYVELRCDPISGHTALYWYRQSLGQGPEFLIYFQGTGAADDSGLPNDRFFAVRPEGSVSTLKIQRTERGDSAVYLCASSSRLAGGPDTQYFGPGTRLTVL.

In regard to this clone: Different DNA sequences within this sample yield the same CDR3. The chain combines TRBV5-1 with TRBJ1-1, with TRBD1 identical over 8 bases. The V and J ends lost 4 bases and 1 base, in that order; junction bases with no gene match: 3. There are 14 residues in the CDR3. Germline CDR1 is SGHRS and CDR2 is YFSETQ. The CDR3 reads CASSPGTGNTEAFF. CDR3 DNA: TGCGCCAGCAGCCCCGGGACAGGGAACACTGAAGCTTTCTTT. Looking up the rest from reference TRBV5-1 and TRBJ1-1 gives the full variable domain: KAGVTQTPRYLIKTRGQQVTLSCSPISGHRSVSWYQQTPGQGLQFLFEYFSETQRNKGNFPGRFSGRQFSNSRSEMNVSTLELGDSALYLCASSPGTGNTEAFFGQGTRLTVV.

J is TRBJ2-7 and V is TRBV30, with TRBD1 matching over 9 bases. From germline, CDR1 is GTSNPN and CDR2 SVGIG (reference sequence). CDR3 size: 14 residues. V lost 0 bases, J lost 6 bases, and 6 bases stayed unmatched. CDR3 nucleotides: TGTGCCTGGAGTGTACAGGGGGCGCGGTCCGAGCAGTACTTC. Its translation: CAWSVQGARSEQYF.

This clone was detected many times. The chain couples TRBV5-5 to TRBJ1-5; D may be TRBD1 (5 bases). The V gene's germline CDR1 is SGHKS and CDR2 YYEKEE (reference sequence). This CDR3 is 14 amino acids long. V lost 5 bases and J lost 2, with 11 bases in between. The CDR3 protein is CASRPGVGNQPQHF. The CDR3 bases are TGTGCCAGCAGACCGGGGGTCGGCAATCAGCCCCAGCATTTT.

The rearrangement links TRBV5-1 to TRBJ2-7; the match to TRBD1 covers 9 bases. CDR1 and CDR2 (germline): SGHRS, YFSETQ. The V gene end was trimmed by 0 bases and the J gene end by 2 bases; junction bases not matched to a gene: 0. This CDR3 has 14 residues. This CDR3 reads CASSLGQGAYEQYF. The CDR3 DNA is TGCGCCAGCAGCTTGGGACAGGGGGCCTACGAGCAGTACTTC.

As for this clone: Mismatch with germline at one junction end may stem from a read error. The chain combines TRBV7-3 with TRBJ2-3, with 8 bases aligning to TRBD2. The CDR3 contains 18 residues. The germline V gene encodes CDR1 SGHTA and CDR2 FQGTGA. CDR3 residues: CASSLTVVSGESTNTQYF. For the CDR3, the DNA is TGTGCCAGCAGCTTAACGGTGGTTAGCGGGGAGTCCACAAATACGCAGTATTTT.

This clone appeared a few times. The chain combines TRBV7-2 with TRBJ2-3; 9 positions match TRBD2. This CDR3 is 16 amino acids long. The trim removed 5 bases at V and 2 bases at J, leaving 8 bases unmatched. The germline gives CDR1 SGHTA, CDR2 FQGNSA. CDR3 sequence: CASSLLAGAVTDTQYF. The CDR3 DNA reads as TGTGCCAGCAGCCTCTTAGCGGGGGCGGTCACAGATACGCAGTATTTT.

The chain carries TRBV10-1 and TRBJ2-7, with TRBD2 matching over 7 bases. CDR3 length equals 12 residues. Per the germline V gene, CDR1 is WNHNN and CDR2 is SYGVQD (reference sequence). The J segment lost 6 bases and the V segment lost 3 bases, leaving 2 bases of the junction unmatched. The CDR3 reads CASSEPGGEQYF. CDR3 sequence (DNA): TGCGCCAGCAGTGAACCGGGGGGCGAGCAGTACTTC.